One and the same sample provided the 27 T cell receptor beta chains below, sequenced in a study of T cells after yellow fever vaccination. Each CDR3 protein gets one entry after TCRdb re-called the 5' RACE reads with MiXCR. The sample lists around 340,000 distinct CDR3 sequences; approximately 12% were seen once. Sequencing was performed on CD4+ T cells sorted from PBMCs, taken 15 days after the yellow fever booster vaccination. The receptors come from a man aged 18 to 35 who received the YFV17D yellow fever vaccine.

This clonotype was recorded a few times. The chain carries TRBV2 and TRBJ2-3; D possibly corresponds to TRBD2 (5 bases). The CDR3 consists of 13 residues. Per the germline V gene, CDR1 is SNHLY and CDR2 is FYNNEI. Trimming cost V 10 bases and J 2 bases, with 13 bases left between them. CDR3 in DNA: TGTGCCATCGCAGCGGAGTACACAGATACGCAGTATTTT. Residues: CAIAAEYTDTQYF.

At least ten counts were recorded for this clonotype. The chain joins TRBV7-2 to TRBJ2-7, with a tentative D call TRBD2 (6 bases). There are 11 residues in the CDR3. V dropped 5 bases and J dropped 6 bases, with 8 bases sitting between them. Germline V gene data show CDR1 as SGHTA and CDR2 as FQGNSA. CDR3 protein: CASSRGSEQYF. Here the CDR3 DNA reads TGTGCCAGCAGCCGGGGGAGCGAGCAGTACTTC.

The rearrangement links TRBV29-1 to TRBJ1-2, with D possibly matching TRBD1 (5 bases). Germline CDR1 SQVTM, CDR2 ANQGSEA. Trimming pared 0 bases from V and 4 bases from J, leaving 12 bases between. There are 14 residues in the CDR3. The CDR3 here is CSVEEEEGLYGYTF. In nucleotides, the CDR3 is TGCAGCGTTGAAGAGGAAGAGGGGCTCTATGGCTACACCTTC.

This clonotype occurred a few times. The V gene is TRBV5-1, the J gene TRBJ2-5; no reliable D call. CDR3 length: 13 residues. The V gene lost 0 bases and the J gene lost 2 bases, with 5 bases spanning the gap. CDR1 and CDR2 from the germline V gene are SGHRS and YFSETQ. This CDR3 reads CASSLDPQETQYF. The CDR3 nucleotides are TGCGCCAGCAGCTTGGACCCGCAAGAGACCCAGTACTTC.

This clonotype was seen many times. The CDR3 DNA is TGCAGCGTTCAGGGTGAAAATCAGCCCCAGCATTTT. This codes for CSVQGENQPQHF. This chain links TRBV29-1 with TRBJ1-5; D is possibly TRBD1 (5 bases). The CDR3 totals 12 residues. V lost 5 bases and J lost 4, with 9 bases in between. In germline, CDR1 is SQVTM, CDR2 ANQGSEA.

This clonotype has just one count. In DNA, the CDR3 is TGCAGTGCTAGAGATCATTCAAGTCAGCTCATCTCCTACGAGCAGTACTTC. Translating gives CSARDHSSQLISYEQYF. The chain combines TRBV20-1 with TRBJ2-7; no definite D call. Germline assignment: CDR1 DFQATT and CDR2 SNEGSKA (reference sequence). Trimming shortened V by 0 bases and J by 0 bases, and 18 bases separated the two germline ends. The CDR3 loop spans 17 amino acids.

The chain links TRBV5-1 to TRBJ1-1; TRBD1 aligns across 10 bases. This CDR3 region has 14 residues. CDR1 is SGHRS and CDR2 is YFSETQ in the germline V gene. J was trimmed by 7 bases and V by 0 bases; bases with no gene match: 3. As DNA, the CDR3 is TGCGCCAGCAGCTTGGGACAGGGGGCGGATGAAGCTTTCTTT. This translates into CASSLGQGADEAFF.

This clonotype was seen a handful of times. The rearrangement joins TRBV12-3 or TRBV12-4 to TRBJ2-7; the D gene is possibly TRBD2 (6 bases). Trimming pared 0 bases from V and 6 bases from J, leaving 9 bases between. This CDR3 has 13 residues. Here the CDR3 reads CASSLAREGEQYV. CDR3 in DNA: TGTGCCAGCAGTTTAGCGCGGGAAGGCGAGCAGTACGTC.

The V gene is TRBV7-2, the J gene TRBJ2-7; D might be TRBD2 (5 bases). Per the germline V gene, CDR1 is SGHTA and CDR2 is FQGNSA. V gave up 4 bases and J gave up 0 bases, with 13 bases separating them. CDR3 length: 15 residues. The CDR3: CASSSRARSSYEQYF. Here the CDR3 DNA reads TGTGCCAGCAGCTCGAGGGCCAGAAGCTCCTACGAGCAGTACTTC.

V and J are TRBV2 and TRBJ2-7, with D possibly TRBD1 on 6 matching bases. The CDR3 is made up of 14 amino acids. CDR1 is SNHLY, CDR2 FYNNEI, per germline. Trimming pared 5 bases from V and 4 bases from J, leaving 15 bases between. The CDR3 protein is CASSTDRTTYEQYV. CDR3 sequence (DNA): TGTGCCAGCAGTACAGACAGGACGACTTACGAGCAGTACGTC.

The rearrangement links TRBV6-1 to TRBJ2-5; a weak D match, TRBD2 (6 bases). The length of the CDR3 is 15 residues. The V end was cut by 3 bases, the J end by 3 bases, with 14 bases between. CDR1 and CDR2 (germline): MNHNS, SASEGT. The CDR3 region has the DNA TGTGCCAGCAGTGAGTTTTACCGGACTAAAGAGACCCAGTACTTC. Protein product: CASSEFYRTKETQYF.

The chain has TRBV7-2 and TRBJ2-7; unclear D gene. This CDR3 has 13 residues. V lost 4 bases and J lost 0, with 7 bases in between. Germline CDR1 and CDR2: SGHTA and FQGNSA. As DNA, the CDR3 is TGTGCCAGCAGCTCACGGTTCTCCTACGAGCAGTACTTC. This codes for CASSSRFSYEQYF. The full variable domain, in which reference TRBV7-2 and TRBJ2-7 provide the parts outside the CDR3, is GAGVSQSPSNKVTEKGKDVELRCDPISGHTALYWYRQSLGQGLEFLIYFQGNSAPDKSGLPSDRFSAERTGGSVSTLTIQRTQQEDSAVYLCASSSRFSYEQYFGPGTRLTVT.

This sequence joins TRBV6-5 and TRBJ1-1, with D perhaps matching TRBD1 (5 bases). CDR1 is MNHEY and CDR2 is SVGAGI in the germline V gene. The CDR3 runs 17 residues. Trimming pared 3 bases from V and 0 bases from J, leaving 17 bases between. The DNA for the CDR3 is TGTGCCAGCAGTTATGACCCATTTGGGACGTTGAACACTGAAGCTTTCTTT. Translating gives CASSYDPFGTLNTEAFF.

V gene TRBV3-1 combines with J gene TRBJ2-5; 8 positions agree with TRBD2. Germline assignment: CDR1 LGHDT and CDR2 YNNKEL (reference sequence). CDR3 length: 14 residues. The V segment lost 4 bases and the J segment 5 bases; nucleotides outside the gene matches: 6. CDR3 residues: CASSPSGGVETQYF. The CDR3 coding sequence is TGTGCCAGCAGCCCGTCGGGGGGGGTCGAGACCCAGTACTTC.

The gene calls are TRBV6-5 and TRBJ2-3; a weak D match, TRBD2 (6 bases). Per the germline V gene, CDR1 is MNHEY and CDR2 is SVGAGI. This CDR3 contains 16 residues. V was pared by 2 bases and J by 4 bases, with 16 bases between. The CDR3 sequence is CASSYARGRSPDTQYF. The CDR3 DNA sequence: TGTGCCAGCAGTTACGCGCGGGGACGAAGTCCAGATACGCAGTATTTT.

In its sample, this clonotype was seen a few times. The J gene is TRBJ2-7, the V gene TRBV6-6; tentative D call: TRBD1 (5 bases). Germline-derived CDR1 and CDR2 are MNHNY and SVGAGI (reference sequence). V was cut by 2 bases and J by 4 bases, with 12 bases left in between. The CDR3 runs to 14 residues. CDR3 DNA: TGTGCCAGCAGTTACGGTGGGGCAGTGTACGAGCAGTACTTC. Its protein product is CASSYGGAVYEQYF.

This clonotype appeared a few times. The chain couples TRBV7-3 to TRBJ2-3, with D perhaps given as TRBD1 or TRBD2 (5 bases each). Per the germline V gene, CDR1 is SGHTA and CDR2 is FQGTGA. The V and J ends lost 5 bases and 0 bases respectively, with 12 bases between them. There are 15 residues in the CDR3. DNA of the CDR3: TGTGCCAGCAGCCTCGGGACGGTGAGCACAGATACGCAGTATTTT. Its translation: CASSLGTVSTDTQYF.

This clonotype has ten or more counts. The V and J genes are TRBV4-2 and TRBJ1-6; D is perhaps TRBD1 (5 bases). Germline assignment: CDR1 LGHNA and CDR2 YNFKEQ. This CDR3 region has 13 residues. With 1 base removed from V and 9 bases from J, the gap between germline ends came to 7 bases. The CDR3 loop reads CASSQAGGSPLHF. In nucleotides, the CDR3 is TGTGCCAGCAGCCAAGCTGGGGGTTCACCCCTCCACTTT.

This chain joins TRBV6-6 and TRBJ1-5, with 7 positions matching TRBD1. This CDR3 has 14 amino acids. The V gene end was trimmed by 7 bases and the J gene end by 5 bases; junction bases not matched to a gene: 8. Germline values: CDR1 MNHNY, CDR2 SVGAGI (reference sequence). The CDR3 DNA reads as TGTGCCAGCACCCCCCCGGGGACAGATCAGCCCCAGCATTTT. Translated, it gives CASTPPGTDQPQHF.

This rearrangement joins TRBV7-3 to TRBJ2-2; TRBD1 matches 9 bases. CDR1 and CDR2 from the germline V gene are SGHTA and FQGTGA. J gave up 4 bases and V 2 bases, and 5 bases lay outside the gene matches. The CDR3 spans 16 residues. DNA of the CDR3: TGTGCCAGCAGCTTATCCGGGACAGGGCGCACCGGGGAGCTGTTTTTT. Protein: CASSLSGTGRTGELFF. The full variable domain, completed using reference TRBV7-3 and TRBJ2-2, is GAGVSQTPSNKVTEKGKYVELRCDPISGHTALYWYRQSLGQGPEFLIYFQGTGAADDSGLPNDRFFAVRPEGSVSTLKIQRTERGDSAVYLCASSLSGTGRTGELFFGEGSRLTVL.

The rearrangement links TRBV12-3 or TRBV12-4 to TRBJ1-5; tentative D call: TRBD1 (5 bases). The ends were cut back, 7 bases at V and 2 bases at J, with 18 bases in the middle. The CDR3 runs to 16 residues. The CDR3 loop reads CASTLGGSGGNQPQHF. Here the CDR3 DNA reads TGTGCCAGCACACTGGGGGGATCTGGTGGCAATCAGCCCCAGCATTTT.

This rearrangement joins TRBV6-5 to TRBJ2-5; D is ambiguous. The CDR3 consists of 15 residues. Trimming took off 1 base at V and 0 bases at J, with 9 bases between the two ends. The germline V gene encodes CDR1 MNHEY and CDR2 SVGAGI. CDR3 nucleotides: TGTGCCAGCAGTTACTTTGCCAAGTACCAAGAGACCCAGTACTTC. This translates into CASSYFAKYQETQYF.

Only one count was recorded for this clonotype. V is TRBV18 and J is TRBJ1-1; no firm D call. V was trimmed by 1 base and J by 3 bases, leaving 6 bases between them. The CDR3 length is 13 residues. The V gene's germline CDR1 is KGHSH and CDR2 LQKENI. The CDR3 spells CASSPREHTEAFF. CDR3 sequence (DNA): TGTGCCAGCTCACCACGGGAGCACACTGAAGCTTTCTTT. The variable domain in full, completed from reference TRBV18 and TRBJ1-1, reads NAGVMQNPRHLVRRRGQEARLRCSPMKGHSHVYWYRQLPEEGLKFMVYLQKENIIDESGMPKERFSAEFPKEGPSILRIQQVVRGDSAAYFCASSPREHTEAFFGQGTRLTVV.

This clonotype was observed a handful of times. The CDR3 reads CASSLGGGRETDTQYF. In nucleotides, the CDR3 is TGTGCCAGCAGCTTGGGGGGGGGCCGGGAAACAGATACGCAGTATTTT. This chain uses TRBV7-7 with TRBJ2-3; weak D call: TRBD2 (7 bases). The CDR3 contains 16 residues. Germline CDR1 is SSHAT and CDR2 is FNYEAQ (reference sequence). The V end lost 3 bases, the J end lost 3 bases, and 16 bases lay between the germline ends.

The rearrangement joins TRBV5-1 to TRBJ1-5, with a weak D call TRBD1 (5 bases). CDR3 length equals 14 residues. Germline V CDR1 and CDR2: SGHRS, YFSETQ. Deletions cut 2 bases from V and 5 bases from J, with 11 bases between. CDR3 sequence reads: CASSLFGTDQPQHF. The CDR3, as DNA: TGCGCCAGCAGCTTATTCGGGACGGATCAGCCCCAGCATTTT.

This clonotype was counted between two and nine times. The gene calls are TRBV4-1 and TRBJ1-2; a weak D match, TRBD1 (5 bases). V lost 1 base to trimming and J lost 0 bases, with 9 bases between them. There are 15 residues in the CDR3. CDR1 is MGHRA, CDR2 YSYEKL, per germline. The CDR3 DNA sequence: TGCGCCAGCAGCCAAGTCAGGGCTACTAACTATGGCTACACCTTC. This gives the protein CASSQVRATNYGYTF.

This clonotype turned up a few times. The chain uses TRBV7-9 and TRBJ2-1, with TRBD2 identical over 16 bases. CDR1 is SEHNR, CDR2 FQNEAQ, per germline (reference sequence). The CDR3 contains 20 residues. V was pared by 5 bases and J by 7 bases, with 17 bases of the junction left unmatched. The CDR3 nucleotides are TGTGCCAGCAGCAGACCGGGACTAGCGGGGGGGCCGTGGGGTTGGAATGAGCAGTTCTTC. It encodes CASSRPGLAGGPWGWNEQFF.